This record looks at one TCR beta chain sequence and its context. What antigen it recognizes has not been identified. No much larger clone is present one base from it, and per-base qualities are unavailable. To prepare the library, the immunoSEQ multiplex PCR assay was applied. The source is immuneACCESS, and TCRdb retained only in-frame sequences with V and J called. Part of the clones is not carried over; for the studies checked, unresolved V genes explain less than half of this, and the remainder is unexplained. For this sample the table gives 65,000 to 95,000 clones, of which about 92% were detected only once. The top ten clonotypes cover 2.5% to 3% of the sample. These data originate in a study of T cell changes during pregnancy in multiple sclerosis (dated by TCRdb to about 2019). For the wider study: The study examined how the T cell repertoire changed over the course of pregnancy in women with multiple sclerosis.

Relative to germline, V is 3 bases shorter and J is 2 bases shorter, with 10 bases between their ends. The CDR3 covers 13 residues, taking in both the cysteine and the phenylalanine. Only the CDR3 portion is preserved as DNA: 39 bases, with reading frame beginning at the first base. The germline V gene supplies CDR1 SQVTM and CDR2 ANQGSEA. The sequence links TRBV29-1 to TRBJ1-1; the D gene identity is not certain. The receptor was isolated from a female donor in good health, enrolled as a control in a pregnancy study. Sequences were derived from peripheral blood, sampled after pregnancy. The CDR3 corresponds to CSVERHHNTEAFF. The bases read TGCAGCGTTGAGAGACACCATAACACTGAAGCTTTCTTT.